This paragraph covers one T cell receptor beta chain sequence. The entry originates in a study of regulatory T cells in long-lasting Graves disease. Time point indicated: persistent/refractory GD, antithyroid drugs over 5 years with positive TRAb. Preparation of the TCR library used RNA extracted from PBMCs. Diagnoses of Graves' disease were made by American Thyroid Association guidelines. Building of the TCR beta libraries involved iRepertoire HTBI primers and Arm-PCR of CDR3 regions. Each CDR3 protein is one row after TCRdb ran MiXCR on the multiplex PCR reads. The data hold around 500,000 distinct CDR3 sequences, with around 21% observed a single time. Germline CDR1 and CDR2: SGHVS and FNYEAQ. The CDR3 spans 16 residues. V dropped 5 bases and J dropped 3; count of bases not matched to a gene: 10.

Sequencing was performed on peripheral blood mononuclear cells (PBMCs), taken when the disease was refractory, from a patient treated with antithyroid drugs. The source is a female donor with Graves disease. V and J are TRBV7-6 and TRBJ2-7, with 10 bases aligning to TRBD1. This chain's CDR3 is CASSPTTRDRGYEQYF. For the CDR3, the DNA is TGTGCCAGCAGCCCTACCACCCGGGACAGGGGCTACGAGCAGTACTTC.